This TCR beta chain originates from a study of shared clonotypes between healthy human individuals. Overall study context: A donor's plate count was three for CD4 naive and three for CD4 memory; CD8 naive had two and CD8 memory one. Findings of the study overall: The study's rarefaction showed incomplete sorted-subset sequencing despite large depth. Deeper or shallower sequencing was expected to change how clonotypes are shared among donors.

Assay used: immunoSEQ multiplex PCR; TCRdb lists only in-frame clones, some missing. Of hundreds of thousands of clones in the sample, 80% to 90% are singletons; the top ten hold roughly 16%. This clone showed up many times. Its antigen is not known. Germline V CDR1 and CDR2: SGHVS, FQNEAQ. Trimming left V 0 bases short and J 2 bases short, with 14 bases between. The CDR3 contains 16 residues. The chain joins TRBV7-8 to TRBJ2-7; D unclear. The receptor was isolated from a man aged 18-30 years in good health. Sequencing used memory CD8+ T cells sorted from blood. The subset is: CD45RO+ cells pooled with CCR7-negative TemRA cells. The CDR3 loop reads CASSLAGIGFAYEQYF. The CDR3 nucleotides read TGTGCCAGCAGCTTAGCGGGCATAGGATTTGCCTACGAGCAGTACTTC.